A selection of T cell receptor beta chains follows, all from one sample in a study of shared clonotypes between healthy human individuals. The protocol was immunoSEQ multiplex PCR, while the TCRdb copy is restricted to in-frame clones and leaves out a portion. The sample carries roughly 1,600,000 clones, roughly 98.5% recorded once. The source material was naive CD4+ T cells sorted from blood. The source is a man in his thirties or forties in good health. CDR3s include the opening cysteine and the closing phenylalanine or tryptophan. Each record gives: CDR3 length, V gene, J gene, clone size, D gene, CDR3 DNA, CDR3 protein. D genes are given only for firm matches. Size is stated for part of the rows, as once, few or many counts, or as a class when the clone is expanded.

len: 15
v_gene: TRBV7-2
j_gene: TRBJ2-2
abundance: .
d_gene: TRBD2
CDR3nt: TGTGCCAGCAGCTTAGAGGGACTAGTACCCGGGGAGCTGTTTTTT
CDR3aa: CASSLEGLVPGELFF

len: 15
v_gene: TRBV7-9
j_gene: TRBJ2-1
abundance: .
d_gene: TRBD1
CDR3nt: TGTGCCAGCAGCCCTCAGACAGGGGGACCCAATGAGCAGTTCTTC
CDR3aa: CASSPQTGGPNEQFF

len: 15
v_gene: TRBV28
j_gene: TRBJ2-7
abundance: .
d_gene: .
CDR3nt: TGTGCCAGCAGCCGCCTCGGACGGACTATCTACGAGCAGTACTTC
CDR3aa: CASSRLGRTIYEQYF

len: 14
v_gene: TRBV27
j_gene: TRBJ1-2
abundance: .
d_gene: .
CDR3nt: TGTGCCAGCAGTTTAATCGGCAGGGAGGGGGGCTACACCTTC
CDR3aa: CASSLIGREGGYTF

len: 13
v_gene: TRBV15
j_gene: TRBJ1-1
abundance: .
d_gene: .
CDR3nt: TGTGCCACCAGCAGAGATCTCGCAGCTCGAGCTTTCTTT
CDR3aa: CATSRDLAARAFF

len: 12
v_gene: TRBV9
j_gene: TRBJ1-4
abundance: .
d_gene: .
CDR3nt: TGTGCCAGCAGCCGGATTAATGAAAAACTGTTTTTT
CDR3aa: CASSRINEKLFF

len: 12
v_gene: TRBV6-1
j_gene: TRBJ2-7
abundance: .
d_gene: .
CDR3nt: TGTGCCAGCAGGCGGACTATCGCCGAGCAGTACTTC
CDR3aa: CASRRTIAEQYF

len: 13
v_gene: TRBV29-1
j_gene: TRBJ1-2
abundance: .
d_gene: TRBD1
CDR3nt: TGCAGCGTTGGGTCAGGGGGTAGGAGTGGCTACACCTTC
CDR3aa: CSVGSGGRSGYTF

len: 16
v_gene: TRBV28
j_gene: TRBJ1-2
abundance: .
d_gene: TRBD1
CDR3nt: TGTGCCAGCAGTTTGTCCACGTTCTCCGGGGACAGGGGGCACACCTTC
CDR3aa: CASSLSTFSGDRGHTF

len: 14
v_gene: TRBV5-1
j_gene: TRBJ1-1
abundance: .
d_gene: .
CDR3nt: TGCGCCAGCAGCTTCGGGAGAGTCGGCACTGAAGCTTTCTTT
CDR3aa: CASSFGRVGTEAFF

len: 14
v_gene: TRBV7-2
j_gene: TRBJ2-5
abundance: once
d_gene: TRBD2
CDR3nt: TGTGCCAGCAGCTTAGGGAGCGGGAAAGAGACCCAGTACTTC
CDR3aa: CASSLGSGKETQYF

len: 13
v_gene: TRBV6-6
j_gene: TRBJ1-2
abundance: .
d_gene: .
CDR3nt: TGTGCCAGCAGTTACTCCGGGGGTGAAGGCTACACCTTC
CDR3aa: CASSYSGGEGYTF

len: 22
v_gene: TRBV5-1
j_gene: TRBJ2-3
abundance: .
d_gene: TRBD2
CDR3nt: TGCGCCAGCAGCGCACTCCCCCTGATTCGGCGCGGGAGACTACTCAACACAGATACGCAGTATTTT
CDR3aa: CASSALPLIRRGRLLNTDTQYF

len: 15
v_gene: TRBV14
j_gene: TRBJ2-1
abundance: .
d_gene: .
CDR3nt: TGTGCCAGCAGCCCACTAGACCTCTCCTACAATGAGCAGTTCTTC
CDR3aa: CASSPLDLSYNEQFF

len: 15
v_gene: TRBV27
j_gene: TRBJ1-1
abundance: .
d_gene: .
CDR3nt: TGTGCCAGCAGTTCCCCAGGCAGCATGAACACTGAAGCTTTCTTT
CDR3aa: CASSSPGSMNTEAFF

len: 15
v_gene: TRBV6-5
j_gene: TRBJ1-1
abundance: .
d_gene: .
CDR3nt: TGTGCCAGCAGACAGGGAGGCTCGTATAACACTGAAGCTTTCTTT
CDR3aa: CASRQGGSYNTEAFF

len: 16
v_gene: TRBV7-8
j_gene: TRBJ2-2
abundance: .
d_gene: .
CDR3nt: TGTGCCAGCAGCTTAGTGGGGGGAAAGAGGATCGGGGAGCTGTTTTTT
CDR3aa: CASSLVGGKRIGELFF

len: 16
v_gene: TRBV2
j_gene: TRBJ2-3
abundance: .
d_gene: TRBD1
CDR3nt: TGTGCCAGCAGTGACCGGGACAGGGTGGTCACAGATACGCAGTATTTT
CDR3aa: CASSDRDRVVTDTQYF

len: 15
v_gene: TRBV25-1
j_gene: TRBJ2-6
abundance: .
d_gene: .
CDR3nt: TGTGCCAGCAGTGTTGCGGGGTCTGGGGCCAACGTCCTGACTTTC
CDR3aa: CASSVAGSGANVLTF

len: 18
v_gene: TRBV11-3
j_gene: TRBJ2-1
abundance: .
d_gene: TRBD2
CDR3nt: TGTGCCAGCAGCTTAGATGCCCCTACTAGCGGGAGGGCCAACCAGCAGTTCTTC
CDR3aa: CASSLDAPTSGRANQQFF

len: 15
v_gene: TRBV18
j_gene: TRBJ2-7
abundance: .
d_gene: TRBD2
CDR3nt: TGTGCCAGCTCCCGGACTAGCGGGACCTCCTACGAGCAGTACTTC
CDR3aa: CASSRTSGTSYEQYF

len: 15
v_gene: TRBV5-1
j_gene: TRBJ2-1
abundance: .
d_gene: TRBD2
CDR3nt: TGCGCCAGCAGCCAAACTAGCGGGAGGGCCTATGAGCAGTTCTTC
CDR3aa: CASSQTSGRAYEQFF

len: 16
v_gene: TRBV11-2
j_gene: TRBJ1-3
abundance: .
d_gene: .
CDR3nt: TGTGCCAGCAGCTTAGGGGGTGTGAGCTCTGGAAACACCATATATTTT
CDR3aa: CASSLGGVSSGNTIYF

len: 15
v_gene: TRBV9
j_gene: TRBJ1-2
abundance: .
d_gene: .
CDR3nt: TGTGCCAGCAGCGTAGATCAGAAAGATAACTATGGCTACACCTTC
CDR3aa: CASSVDQKDNYGYTF

len: 15
v_gene: TRBV9
j_gene: TRBJ2-3
abundance: .
d_gene: .
CDR3nt: TGTGCCAGCAGCGTAGGGCGGGTTAGCACAGATACGCAGTATTTT
CDR3aa: CASSVGRVSTDTQYF

len: 13
v_gene: TRBV6-6
j_gene: TRBJ2-7
abundance: .
d_gene: TRBD2
CDR3nt: TGTGCCAGCGGTAAGCGGGGCCCCTACGAGCAGTACTTC
CDR3aa: CASGKRGPYEQYF

len: 16
v_gene: TRBV10-2
j_gene: TRBJ2-1
abundance: .
d_gene: TRBD2
CDR3nt: TGCGCCAGCAGTGAGCCCTCACTAGCGAGCTACAATGAGCAGTTCTTC
CDR3aa: CASSEPSLASYNEQFF

len: 17
v_gene: TRBV5-1
j_gene: TRBJ2-2
abundance: .
d_gene: .
CDR3nt: TGCGCCAGCTACCTCGTACCCCAGGGGGGCAACACCGGGGAGCTGTTTTTT
CDR3aa: CASYLVPQGGNTGELFF

len: 14
v_gene: TRBV6-5
j_gene: TRBJ2-6
abundance: .
d_gene: .
CDR3nt: TGTGCCAGCAGTTACCACGACAGGCCCGAAGTCCTGACTTTC
CDR3aa: CASSYHDRPEVLTF

len: 19
v_gene: TRBV12-1
j_gene: TRBJ2-7
abundance: once
d_gene: .
CDR3nt: TGTGCCAGCAGCTTCGTTTGCCTCCCAGGTGGGACGGGGACATACGAGCAGTACTTC
CDR3aa: CASSFVCLPGGTGTYEQYF

len: 14
v_gene: TRBV5-1
j_gene: TRBJ2-7
abundance: .
d_gene: .
CDR3nt: TGCGCCAGCAGCTTGTCCGTCGAGCGATACGAGCAGTACTTC
CDR3aa: CASSLSVERYEQYF

len: 15
v_gene: TRBV30
j_gene: TRBJ1-4
abundance: .
d_gene: TRBD1
CDR3nt: TGTGCCTGGAGTCACACCGGGACAGGGGGTGAAAAACTGTTTTTT
CDR3aa: CAWSHTGTGGEKLFF